The TCR beta chain described here comes from a study of CD8 T cells in Susac syndrome. CD8+ and CD4+ T cells from blood underwent TCR beta sequencing, which was carried out in a high-throughput format. The individuals used as controls were healthy donors who had been matched for both age and sex. Random hexamers primed reverse transcription of roughly 0.5 to 1 ug RNA. TCR beta CDR3 was amplified by immunoSEQ multiplex PCR. This amplification extended across 54 Vbeta and 13 Jbeta segments. TCRdb re-analysed the immunoSEQ multiplex PCR reads in MiXCR, keeping a single row per CDR3 protein. This sample has 160,000 or so distinct CDR3 sequences; roughly 94% occur once, and the top ten carry approximately 0.073%. The CDR3 consists of 14 residues. Trimming took off 4 bases at V and 4 bases at J, with 14 bases between the two ends. The germline V gene has CDR1 SQVTM and CDR2 ANQGSEA.

The V and J genes are TRBV29-1 and TRBJ1-5, with D hard to call. Specimen: CD4+ T cells from PBMCs. The TCR sequence derives from a human donor in good health. The DNA for the CDR3 is TGCAGCGTTGTCTGGGCCCGCGGTAATCAGCCCCAGCATTTT. Protein product: CSVVWARGNQPQHF.